Sequencing of this T cell receptor beta chain was carried out in a study of T cell changes during pregnancy in multiple sclerosis. Clones were read by immunoSEQ multiplex PCR, and TCRdb kept only the in-frame ones, dropping some. The profile covers around 96,000 clones, with around 93% appearing a single time and about 2.4% taken by the ten largest. This receptor was obtained from a female donor with multiple sclerosis, enrolled in a pregnancy study. Sequenced material: peripheral blood, taken in the third trimester of pregnancy.

Here the CDR3 reads CASNRLAGGHEQYF. DNA for the CDR3: TGTGCCAGCAATAGACTAGCGGGAGGGCACGAGCAGTACTTC. The rearrangement links TRBV6-1 to TRBJ2-7, with 14 bases that match TRBD2. Germline V CDR1 and CDR2: MNHNS, SASEGT. There are 14 residues in the CDR3. Trimming cost V 7 bases and J 5 bases; bases outside gene matches: 4.